These T cell receptor beta chains were read from a single sample in a study of blood T cell repertoires in COVID-19. Method: immunoSEQ multiplex PCR; TCRdb's copy keeps in-frame clones and lacks some. The table has tens of thousands of clones, around 89% seen once. Sequencing used peripheral blood. The source is a woman aged 55-70 years with acute or convalescent COVID-19. Each CDR3 is given with its conserved first and last residue. The D gene is left open where the match is weak. For some rows the clone size is stated as once, few or many, or as a class when expanded; others skip it.

v_gene	j_gene	d_gene	abundance	CDR3nt	CDR3aa
TRBV24-1	TRBJ2-3	.	.	TGTGCCACCAGCGCCCGGGACACAGATACGCAGTATTTT	CATSARDTDTQYF
TRBV2	TRBJ1-1	.	.	TGTGCCAGCAGACGCGCACCTAAAACTTTCTTT	CASRRAPKTFF
TRBV5-1	TRBJ1-1	TRBD1	.	TGCGCCAGCAGCTCTCGACAGGGCACAAGTCATTCGAACACTGAAGCTTTCTTT	CASSSRQGTSHSNTEAFF
TRBV18	TRBJ1-1	.	.	TGTGCCAGCTCACCATCTAGACACACTGAAGCTTTCTTT	CASSPSRHTEAFF
TRBV4-3	TRBJ1-2	.	.	TGCGCCAGCAGGTCCTCGACAAGCCCTAACTATGGCTACACCTTC	CASRSSTSPNYGYTF
TRBV11-2	TRBJ2-4	.	.	TGTGCCAGCAGCCAGACAGAGAACAAAAACATTCAGTACTTC	CASSQTENKNIQYF
TRBV28	TRBJ1-6	.	.	TGTGCCAGCAGTTTAGACAGGACAGTTAATTCACCCCTCCACTTT	CASSLDRTVNSPLHF
TRBV19	TRBJ1-1	.	.	TGTGCCAGTAAAGAGGATCTAAACACTGAAGCTTTCTTT	CASKEDLNTEAFF
TRBV4-3	TRBJ1-4	.	.	TGCGCCAGCAGCCCGGGGGGCCCAACTAATGAAAAACTGTTTTTT	CASSPGGPTNEKLFF
TRBV15	TRBJ2-2	TRBD1	once	TGTGCCACCAGCAGAGCCTTACCAGGGACAGGGTACACCGGGGAGCTGTTTTTT	CATSRALPGTGYTGELFF
TRBV6-5	TRBJ2-1	.	.	TGTGCCAGCAGGTCTGCCAGGGGTGAGCAGTTCTTC	CASRSARGEQFF
TRBV6-5	TRBJ1-1	.	.	TGTGCCAGCACCCTCACAGGAGCACACACTGAAGCTTTCTTT	CASTLTGAHTEAFF
TRBV7-9	TRBJ1-3	.	.	TGTGCCAGCAGCTTAGCCCCCGGGAGCTCTGGAAACACCATATATTTT	CASSLAPGSSGNTIYF
TRBV7-9	TRBJ2-1	.	.	TGTGCCAGCAGCCCGGGACATTTGTCCTCCTACAATGAGCAGTTCTTC	CASSPGHLSSYNEQFF
TRBV18	TRBJ2-1	TRBD2	.	TGTGCCAGCTCCATAGCGGGCTCCTACAATGAGCAGTTCTTC	CASSIAGSYNEQFF
TRBV7-9	TRBJ1-1	.	.	TGTGCCAGCAGCGCGAGAGGAAGTTACACTGAAGCTTTCTTT	CASSARGSYTEAFF
TRBV19	TRBJ2-5	TRBD2	.	TGTGCCAGTAGTATAGGCCCGACTAGCGGACTACCCCAAGAGACCCAGTACTTC	CASSIGPTSGLPQETQYF
TRBV18	TRBJ2-1	.	.	TGTGCCAGCTCACCACTTGTTTCCGCAGGCAATGAGCAGTTCTTC	CASSPLVSAGNEQFF
TRBV6-5	TRBJ2-2	TRBD2	.	TGTGCCAGCAGGGCACTAGCGGGGGTTACCGGGGAGCTGTTTTTT	CASRALAGVTGELFF
TRBV6-4	TRBJ2-3	TRBD2	once	TGTGCCAGCAGCGTAAGCGGGGGGGCTACAGATACGCAGTATTTT	CASSVSGGATDTQYF
TRBV19	TRBJ2-1	.	few	TGTGCCAGTTCGCGGGCGAGCTCCTACAATGAGCAGTTCTTC	CASSRASSYNEQFF
TRBV9	TRBJ1-1	.	.	TGTGCCAGCAGCGTAGACAGGGTGAACACTGAAGCTTTCTTT	CASSVDRVNTEAFF
TRBV15	TRBJ2-1	TRBD1	.	TGTGCCACTTTACAAGACAGGGCGTCTATTGAGCAGTTCTTC	CATLQDRASIEQFF
TRBV7-2	TRBJ2-5	TRBD2	.	TGTGCCAGCAGCTTAGCGCTAGCGGGAGCAGAGACCCAGTACTTC	CASSLALAGAETQYF
TRBV7-9	TRBJ2-3	TRBD2	.	TGTGCCAGCAGGACAGATCCGGGACTAGCGGGGAGCTTCACAGATACGCAGTATTTT	CASRTDPGLAGSFTDTQYF
TRBV5-6	TRBJ1-1	TRBD1	.	TGTGCCAGCGCAAGGGGCCGACAGGGCCCGGGGTTCTTT	CASARGRQGPGFF
TRBV14	TRBJ2-5	TRBD1	.	TGTGCCAGCAGCCACCGCCTTTGGACAGGGAAAAGGGAGACCCAGTACTTC	CASSHRLWTGKRETQYF
TRBV25-1	TRBJ1-2	.	.	TGTGCCAGCAGTGTTACTCGGTCCTATGGCTACACCTTC	CASSVTRSYGYTF
TRBV11-2	TRBJ2-5	TRBD1	once	TGTGCCAGCAGCTTAGGGACAGGGAGGGAGACCCAGTACTTC	CASSLGTGRETQYF
TRBV7-9	TRBJ1-1	.	.	TGTGCCAGCACCAACACAAGGAGTGAAGCTTTCTTT	CASTNTRSEAFF
TRBV6-4	TRBJ2-2	TRBD2	.	TGTGCCAGCAGTGAAAGCGGGGGGATCACCGGGGAGCTGTTTTTT	CASSESGGITGELFF
TRBV7-8	TRBJ2-4	.	.	TGTGCCAGCAGCCGAACAGGGGAGGACATTCAGTACTTC	CASSRTGEDIQYF
TRBV6-5	TRBJ1-1	.	.	TGTGCCAGCGGCGGGACTCTTCCCATCACTGAAGCTTTCTTT	CASGGTLPITEAFF
TRBV5-1	TRBJ2-2	TRBD2	once	TGCGCCAGCAGCTCCGGGACTAGTAACACCGGGGAGCTGTTTTTT	CASSSGTSNTGELFF
TRBV5-1	TRBJ2-3	.	.	TGCGCCAGCAGCTTGCAGGGCACAGATACGCAGTATTTT	CASSLQGTDTQYF
TRBV7-8	TRBJ1-5	TRBD1	.	TGTGCCAGCAGCTTAAGGGCCCAGGACAGGGTGGTAGGCAATCAGCCCCAGCATTTT	CASSLRAQDRVVGNQPQHF
TRBV7-3	TRBJ2-1	TRBD2	.	TGTGCCAGCAGCTTAACGTCTACCGTACTAGCGACAGAGGAGCAGTTCTTC	CASSLTSTVLATEEQFF
TRBV6-5	TRBJ1-5	.	.	TGTGCCAGCAGTACCTACCGGGGTGGCAATCAGCCCCAGCATTTT	CASSTYRGGNQPQHF
TRBV29-1	TRBJ2-1	.	once	TGCAGCGTTGCCGGCAGGAACTACAATGAGCAGTTCTTC	CSVAGRNYNEQFF
TRBV15	TRBJ2-5	TRBD2	.	TGTGCCACCAGCAGGAACTCGCGGGAGGGAGAGACCCAGTACTTC	CATSRNSREGETQYF
TRBV2	TRBJ2-5	.	.	TGTGCCAGCAGTCTTTCCTACAGGAGCCAAGAGACCCAGTACTTC	CASSLSYRSQETQYF
TRBV4-3	TRBJ1-3	TRBD1	.	TGCGCCAGCAGCCAAGATCTGGGGGCAGGGGGCTCTGGAAACACCATATATTTT	CASSQDLGAGGSGNTIYF
TRBV5-1	TRBJ2-1	TRBD2	.	TGCGCCAGCAGCCCACTAGCGCCAAATGAGCAGTTCTTC	CASSPLAPNEQFF
TRBV7-2	TRBJ2-5	TRBD1	.	TGTGCCAGCAGCTTAGACAGGGGACAAGAGACCCAGTACTTC	CASSLDRGQETQYF
TRBV5-1	TRBJ1-5	TRBD1	.	TGCGCCAGCAGCTTGGGGACAGGGGAGCCCCAGCATTTT	CASSLGTGEPQHF
TRBV6-4	TRBJ2-1	.	.	TGTGCCAGCAGTGAGCTAGCGATCCGCTCCTACAATGAGCAGTTCTTC	CASSELAIRSYNEQFF
TRBV29-1	TRBJ2-3	TRBD2	.	TGCAGCGCTCACCAGCGGGGTTTCACAGATACGCAGTATTTT	CSAHQRGFTDTQYF